This is a list of T cell receptor beta chains from one sample in a study of blood T cells in healthy people across ages. TCRdb itself ran the 5' RACE reads through MiXCR, one entry per CDR3 protein. The data show 1.5 million to 2 million distinct CDR3 sequences, around half seen once. The sequencing input was blood. Receptor source: a woman in her 40s in good health. The CDR3 runs from the conserved cysteine through the conserved F or W. A D gene is named only where the DNA matches it firmly. Clone size is shown for a subset of rows, as once, few, many or a class of expanded clone.

-,TRBV9,-,TRBJ1-6,CASSVVAGGGGSPLHF,TGTGCCAGCAGCGTAGTAGCAGGTGGAGGAGGCTCACCCCTCCACTTT
few,TRBV7-3,-,TRBJ1-1,CASSLTRGRGHEAFF,TGTGCCAGCAGCTTAACAAGGGGACGCGGGCATGAAGCTTTCTTT
-,TRBV27,-,TRBJ2-7,CASSLSVGDEQYF,TGTGCCAGCAGTTTATCGGTCGGGGACGAGCAGTACTTC
-,TRBV2,-,TRBJ1-2,CASSELGWTLNYGYTF,TGTGCCAGCAGTGAACTCGGGTGGACCCTTAACTATGGCTACACCTTC
-,TRBV18,-,TRBJ2-5,CASSRLVGQETQYF,TGTGCCAGCTCTCGGCTAGTGGGCCAAGAGACCCAGTACTTC
-,TRBV20-1,TRBD2,TRBJ2-1,CSAKGTSGDYEQFF,TGCAGTGCTAAAGGGACTAGCGGGGACTACGAGCAGTTCTTC
few,TRBV18,-,TRBJ2-3,CASSPLANTDTQYF,TGTGCCAGCTCACCACTAGCCAACACAGATACGCAGTATTTT
-,TRBV6-5,-,TRBJ2-5,CSSRSWTAEETQYF,TGTTCCAGCAGATCTTGGACAGCCGAAGAGACCCAGTACTTC
-,TRBV27,-,TRBJ1-2,CASKWRTTYGYTF,TGTGCCAGCAAATGGCGGACGACATATGGCTACACCTTC
few,TRBV27,-,TRBJ2-6,CASSQGGYGANVLTF,TGTGCCAGCAGTCAGGGGGGCTATGGGGCCAACGTCCTGACTTTC
-,TRBV6-5,-,TRBJ2-1,CASSYNNNEQFF,TGTGCCAGCAGTTACAACAACAATGAGCAGTTCTTC
once,TRBV9,-,TRBJ1-2,CASRGNVGYGYTF,TGTGCCAGCAGGGGAAATGTGGGCTATGGCTACACCTTC
-,TRBV2,TRBD1,TRBJ1-2,CASSVNRDRGLRGYTF,TGTGCCAGCAGCGTAAATCGGGACAGGGGGCTCAGGGGCTACACCTTC
few,TRBV4-1,-,TRBJ2-7,CASSQALGEQYF,TGCGCCAGCAGCCAAGCCCTCGGCGAGCAGTACTTC
once,TRBV13,-,TRBJ1-2,CASSTEKQGRGYGYTF,TGTGCCAGCAGCACAGAAAAACAGGGTAGAGGCTATGGCTACACCTTC
-,TRBV20-1,-,TRBJ1-2,CSAGPANYGYTF,TGCAGTGCGGGCCCGGCTAACTATGGCTACACCTTC
-,TRBV10-2,TRBD2,TRBJ2-5,CASSTTSGGEETQYF,TGCGCCAGCAGCACAACTAGCGGGGGGGAAGAGACCCAGTACTTC
few,TRBV7-9,-,TRBJ2-7,CASSLPQGDPYEQYF,TGTGCCAGCAGCTTACCCCAGGGTGATCCCTACGAGCAGTACTTC
-,TRBV24-1,-,TRBJ2-5,CATSDLPGTETQYF,TGTGCCACCAGTGATTTACCAGGAACAGAGACCCAGTACTTC
-,TRBV7-9,-,TRBJ2-5,CASSLVLETETQYF,TGTGCCAGCAGCTTAGTCTTGGAAACAGAGACCCAGTACTTC
few,TRBV4-1,-,TRBJ1-5,CASSPDSLYQPQHF,TGCGCCAGCAGCCCGGACAGTTTGTATCAGCCCCAGCATTTT
few,TRBV6-2/TRBV6-3,-,TRBJ2-7,CASTPYEGTDHEQYF,TGTGCCAGCACCCCCTATGAAGGGACTGATCACGAGCAGTACTTC
-,TRBV5-6,TRBD1,TRBJ1-6,CASSLKGARSPLHF,TGTGCCAGCAGCTTGAAGGGGGCCAGGTCACCCCTCCACTTT
-,TRBV9,TRBD1,TRBJ1-2,CASSSTGRGPDYGYTF,TGTGCCAGCAGCTCGACAGGGAGAGGGCCTGACTATGGCTACACCTTC
few,TRBV4-2,-,TRBJ2-1,CASSPNLMWNEQFF,TGTGCCAGCAGCCCAAACCTCATGTGGAATGAGCAGTTCTTC
few,TRBV7-9,-,TRBJ2-1,CASSLLEGVRNEQFF,TGTGCCAGCAGCTTACTTGAAGGGGTAAGGAATGAGCAGTTCTTC
few,TRBV7-8,-,TRBJ2-6,CASRLGMQSLYSGANVLTF,TGTGCCAGCAGGTTAGGAATGCAGTCGCTCTACTCTGGGGCCAACGTCCTGACTTTC
once,TRBV2,TRBD1,TRBJ2-2,CASSEWDRGPGELFF,TGTGCCAGCAGTGAATGGGACAGGGGACCCGGGGAGCTGTTTTTT
many,TRBV29-1,-,TRBJ1-2,CSVEGQGSYGYTF,TGCAGCGTTGAAGGGCAGGGGTCGTATGGCTACACCTTC
-,TRBV6-4,-,TRBJ2-3,CASRVSKYTDTQYF,TGTGCCAGCAGAGTTTCGAAATACACAGATACGCAGTATTTT
many,TRBV29-1,-,TRBJ2-1,CSALQGESYNEQFF,TGCAGCGCTCTACAGGGAGAGTCCTACAATGAGCAGTTCTTC
-,TRBV7-9,-,TRBJ1-2,CASSFIDTIANYGYTF,TGTGCCAGCAGCTTCATAGACACGATTGCTAACTATGGCTACACCTTC
-,TRBV7-2,TRBD1,TRBJ1-1,CASSLNRGVGEAFF,TGTGCCAGCAGCTTAAACAGGGGGGTAGGTGAAGCTTTCTTT
-,TRBV20-1,-,TRBJ2-7,CSARRDRRTGVQYF,TGCAGTGCTAGAAGAGACAGGCGGACGGGGGTGCAGTACTTC
-,TRBV20-1,-,TRBJ2-5,CSARDVRAPQETQYF,TGCAGTGCTAGAGATGTCAGGGCCCCCCAAGAGACCCAGTACTTC
few,TRBV6-6,TRBD1,TRBJ2-4,CASRWDRKNIQYF,TGTGCCAGCAGGTGGGACAGGAAAAACATTCAGTACTTC
-,TRBV11-2,-,TRBJ1-1,CASRGWAVSRNTEAFF,TGTGCCAGCAGAGGTTGGGCAGTAAGCAGGAACACTGAAGCTTTCTTT
-,TRBV7-2,TRBD2,TRBJ2-3,CASSGPGTKADTQYF,TGTGCCAGCAGCGGTCCCGGGACTAAGGCGGATACGCAGTATTTT
-,TRBV7-2,TRBD1,TRBJ2-5,CASSFGTGAKTQYF,TGTGCCAGCAGCTTTGGGACAGGGGCAAAGACCCAGTACTTC
once,TRBV21-1,-,TRBJ2-7,CASSKDEETRAGPYNEQYF,TGTGCCAGCAGCAAAGACGAAGAGACCAGGGCCGGGCCCTACAATGAGCAGTACTTC